This entry is about one T cell receptor beta chain. Assay used: immunoSEQ multiplex PCR; TCRdb lists only in-frame clones, some missing. This repertoire shows around 92,000 clones, 82% found once; its top ten account for 1.5% to 2%. The CDR3 runs 11 residues. Trimming pared 6 bases from V and 3 bases from J, leaving 4 bases between. This sample was taken from a study of control samples from healthy donors and cancer patients. The sequencing sample was made of blood. The chain links TRBV12-3 or TRBV12-4 to TRBJ2-3; D unresolved. The receptor was derived from a man aged 60 to 69 in good health. The CDR3 loop is CASSWTDTQYF. The CDR3 DNA reads TGTGCCAGCAGCTGGACAGATACGCAGTATTTT.